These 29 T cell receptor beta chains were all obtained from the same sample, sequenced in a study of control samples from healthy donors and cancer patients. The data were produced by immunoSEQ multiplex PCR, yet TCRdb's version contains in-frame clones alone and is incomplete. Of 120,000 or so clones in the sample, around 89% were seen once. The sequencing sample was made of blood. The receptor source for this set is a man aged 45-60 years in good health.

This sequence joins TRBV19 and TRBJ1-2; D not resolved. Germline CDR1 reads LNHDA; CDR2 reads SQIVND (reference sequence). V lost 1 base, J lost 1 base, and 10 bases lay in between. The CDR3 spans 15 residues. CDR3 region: CASSIAKGSNYGYTF. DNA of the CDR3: TGTGCCAGTAGTATAGCAAAGGGAAGTAACTATGGCTACACCTTC.

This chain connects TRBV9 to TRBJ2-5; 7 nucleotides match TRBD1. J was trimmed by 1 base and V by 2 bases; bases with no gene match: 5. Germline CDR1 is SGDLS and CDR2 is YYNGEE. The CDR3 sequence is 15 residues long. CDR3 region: CASSVGTAAQETQYF. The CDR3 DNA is TGTGCCAGCAGCGTCGGGACAGCGGCCCAAGAGACCCAGTACTTC.

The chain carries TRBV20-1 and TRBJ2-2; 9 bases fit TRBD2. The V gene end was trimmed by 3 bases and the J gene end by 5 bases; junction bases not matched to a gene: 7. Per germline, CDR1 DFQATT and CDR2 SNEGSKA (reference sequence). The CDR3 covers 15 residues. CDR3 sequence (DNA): TGCAGTGCTAGTCGCGGGGGGGCCCATACCGGGGAGCTGTTTTTT. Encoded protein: CSASRGGAHTGELFF.

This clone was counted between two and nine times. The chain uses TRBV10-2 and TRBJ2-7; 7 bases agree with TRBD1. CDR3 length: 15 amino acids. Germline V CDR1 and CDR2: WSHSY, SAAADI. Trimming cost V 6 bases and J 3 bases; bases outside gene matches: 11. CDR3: CASRMIPGQNYEQYF. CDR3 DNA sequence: TGCGCCAGCAGAATGATTCCGGGACAGAACTACGAGCAGTACTTC.

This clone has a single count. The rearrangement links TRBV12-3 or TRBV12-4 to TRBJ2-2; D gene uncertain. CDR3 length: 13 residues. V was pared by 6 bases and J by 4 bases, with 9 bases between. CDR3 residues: CASSPFSTGELFF. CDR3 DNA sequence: TGTGCCAGCAGCCCGTTCAGCACCGGGGAGCTGTTTTTT.

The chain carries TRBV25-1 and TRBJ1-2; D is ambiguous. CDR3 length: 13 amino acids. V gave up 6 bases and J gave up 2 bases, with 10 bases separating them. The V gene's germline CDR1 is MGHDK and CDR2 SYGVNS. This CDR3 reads CASRDPRNYGYTF. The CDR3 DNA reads TGTGCCAGCAGGGACCCCCGCAACTATGGCTACACCTTC.

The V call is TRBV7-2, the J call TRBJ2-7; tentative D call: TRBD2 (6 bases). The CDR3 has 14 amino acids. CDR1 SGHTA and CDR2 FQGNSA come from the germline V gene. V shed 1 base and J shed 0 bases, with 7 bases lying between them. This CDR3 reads CASSLGGDSYEQYF. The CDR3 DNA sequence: TGTGCCAGCAGCTTAGGCGGGGACTCCTACGAGCAGTACTTC.

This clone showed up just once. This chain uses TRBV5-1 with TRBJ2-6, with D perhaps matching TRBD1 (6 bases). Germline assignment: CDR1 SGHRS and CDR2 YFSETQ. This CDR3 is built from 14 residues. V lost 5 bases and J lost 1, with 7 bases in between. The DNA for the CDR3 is TGCGCCAGCAGAGGACAGTCTGGGGCCAACGTCCTGACTTTC. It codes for CASRGQSGANVLTF.

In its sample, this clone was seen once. The CDR3 sequence: CASSLGGAFTGELFF. DNA for the CDR3: TGTGCCAGCAGCTTGGGGGGGGCATTCACCGGGGAGCTGTTTTTT. The rearrangement joins TRBV5-4 to TRBJ2-2, with D tentatively TRBD1 or TRBD2 (6 bases each). This CDR3 has 15 amino acids. V was shortened by 0 bases and J by 4 bases, with 10 bases between the two germline ends. Germline-derived CDR1 and CDR2 are SGHNT and YYREEE (reference sequence).

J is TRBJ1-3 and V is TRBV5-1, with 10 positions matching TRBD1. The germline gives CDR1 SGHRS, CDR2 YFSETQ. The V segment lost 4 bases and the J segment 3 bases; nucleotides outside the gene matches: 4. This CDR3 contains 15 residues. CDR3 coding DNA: TGCGCCAGCAGCCTTGGGACAGGGGTTGGAAACACCATATATTTT. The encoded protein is CASSLGTGVGNTIYF.

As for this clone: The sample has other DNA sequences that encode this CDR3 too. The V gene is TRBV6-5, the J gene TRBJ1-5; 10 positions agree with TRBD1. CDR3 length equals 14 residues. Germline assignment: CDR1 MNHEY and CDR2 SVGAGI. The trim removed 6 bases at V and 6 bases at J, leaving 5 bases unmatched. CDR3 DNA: TGTGCCAGCAGATCGGACAGGGGGGGTCAGCCCCAGCATTTT. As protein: CASRSDRGGQPQHF.

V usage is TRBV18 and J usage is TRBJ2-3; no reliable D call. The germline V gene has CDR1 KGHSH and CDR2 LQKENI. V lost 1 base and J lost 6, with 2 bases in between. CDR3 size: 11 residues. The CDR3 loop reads CASSPRDTQYF. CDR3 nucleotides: TGTGCCAGCTCACCACGGGATACGCAGTATTTT.

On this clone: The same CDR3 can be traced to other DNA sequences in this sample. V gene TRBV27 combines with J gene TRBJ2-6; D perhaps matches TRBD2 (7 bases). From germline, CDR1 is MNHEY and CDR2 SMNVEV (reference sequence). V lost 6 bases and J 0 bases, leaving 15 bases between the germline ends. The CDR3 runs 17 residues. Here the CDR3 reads CASSMSGTTSGANVLTF. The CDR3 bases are TGTGCCAGCAGCATGAGCGGGACAACCTCTGGGGCCAACGTCCTGACTTTC.

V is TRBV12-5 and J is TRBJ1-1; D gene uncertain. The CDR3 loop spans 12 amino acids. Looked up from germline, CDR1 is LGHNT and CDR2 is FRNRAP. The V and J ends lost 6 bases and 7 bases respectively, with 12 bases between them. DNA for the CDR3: TGTGCTAGTGGCTACGGTGGAATTGAAGCTTTCTTT. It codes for CASGYGGIEAFF.

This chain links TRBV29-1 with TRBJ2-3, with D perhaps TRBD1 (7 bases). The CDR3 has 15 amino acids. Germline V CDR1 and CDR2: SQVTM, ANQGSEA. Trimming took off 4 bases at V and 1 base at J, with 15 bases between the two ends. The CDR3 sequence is CSVVPQGGGTDTQYF. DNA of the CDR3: TGCAGCGTTGTTCCTCAGGGGGGCGGCACAGATACGCAGTATTTT.

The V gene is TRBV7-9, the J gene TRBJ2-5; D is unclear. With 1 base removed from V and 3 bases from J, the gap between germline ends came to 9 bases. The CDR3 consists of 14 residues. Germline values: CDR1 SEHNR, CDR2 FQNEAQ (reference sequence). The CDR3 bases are TGTGCCAGCAGCTTAGTCGGTCTAGAAGAGACCCAGTACTTC. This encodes CASSLVGLEETQYF.

CDR3 DNA: TGTGCCAGCTCACCACCGGCGTCAGGGGGAAAAGGAAACACCATATATTTT. This codes for CASSPPASGGKGNTIYF. The chain joins TRBV18 to TRBJ1-3; 7 nucleotides line up with TRBD1. Germline CDR1 KGHSH, CDR2 LQKENI. CDR3 length equals 17 residues. With V trimmed by 0 bases and J by 4 bases, 9 bases remained unmatched.

The CDR3 reads CASSQDGANADTQYF. CDR3 nucleotides: TGTGCCAGCAGCCAAGATGGGGCTAACGCAGATACGCAGTATTTT. The V and J genes are TRBV4-2 and TRBJ2-3; D might be TRBD1 (5 bases). The CDR3 contains 15 residues. Germline V gives CDR1 LGHNA, CDR2 YNFKEQ. With 0 bases removed from V and 4 bases from J, the gap between germline ends came to 11 bases.

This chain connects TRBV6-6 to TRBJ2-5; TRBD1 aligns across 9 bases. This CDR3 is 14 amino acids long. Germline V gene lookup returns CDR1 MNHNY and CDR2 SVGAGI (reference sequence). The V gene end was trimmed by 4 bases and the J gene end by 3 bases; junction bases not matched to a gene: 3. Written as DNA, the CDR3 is TGTGCCAGCAGTTGGACAGGGGAAAAAGAGACCCAGTACTTC. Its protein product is CASSWTGEKETQYF.

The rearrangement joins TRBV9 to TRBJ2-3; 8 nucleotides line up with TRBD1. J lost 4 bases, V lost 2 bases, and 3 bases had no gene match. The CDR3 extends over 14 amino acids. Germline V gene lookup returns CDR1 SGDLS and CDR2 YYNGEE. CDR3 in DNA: TGTGCCAGCAGCGTCTCAGGGGGCGCAGATACGCAGTATTTT. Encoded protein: CASSVSGGADTQYF.

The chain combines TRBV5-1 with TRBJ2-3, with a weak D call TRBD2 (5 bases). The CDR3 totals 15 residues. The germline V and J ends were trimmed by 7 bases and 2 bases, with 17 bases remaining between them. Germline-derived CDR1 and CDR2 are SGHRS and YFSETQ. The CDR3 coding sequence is TGCGCCAGCTCCTTAGCCGGGATGGACACAGATACGCAGTATTTT. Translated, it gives CASSLAGMDTDTQYF.

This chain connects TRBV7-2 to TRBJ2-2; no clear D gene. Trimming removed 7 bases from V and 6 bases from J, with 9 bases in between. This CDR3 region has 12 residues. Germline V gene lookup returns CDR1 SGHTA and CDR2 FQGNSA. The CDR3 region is CASTRLAGELFF. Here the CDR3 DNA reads TGTGCCAGCACCCGACTCGCCGGGGAGCTGTTTTTT. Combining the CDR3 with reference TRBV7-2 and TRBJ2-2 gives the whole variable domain GAGVSQSPSNKVTEKGKDVELRCDPISGHTALYWYRQSLGQGLEFLIYFQGNSAPDKSGLPSDRFSAERTGGSVSTLTIQRTQQEDSAVYLCASTRLAGELFFGEGSRLTVL.

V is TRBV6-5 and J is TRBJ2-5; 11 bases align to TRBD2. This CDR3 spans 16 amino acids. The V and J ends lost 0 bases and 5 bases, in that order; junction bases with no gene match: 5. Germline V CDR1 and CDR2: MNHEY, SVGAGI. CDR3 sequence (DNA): TGTGCCAGCAGTTACTCGGGACTAGCGGTCCGGGAGACCCAGTACTTC. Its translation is CASSYSGLAVRETQYF.

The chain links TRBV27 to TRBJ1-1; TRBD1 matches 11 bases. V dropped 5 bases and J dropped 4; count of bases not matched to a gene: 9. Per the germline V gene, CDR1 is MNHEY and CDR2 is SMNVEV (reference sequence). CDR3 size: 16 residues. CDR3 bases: TGTGCCAGCAGTCCCCGGGACAGGGGGGAGATCACTGAAGCTTTCTTT. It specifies CASSPRDRGEITEAFF.

CDR3: CASSPQFDQPQHF. The DNA of the CDR3 is TGCGCCAGCAGCCCGCAATTCGATCAGCCCCAGCATTTT. V gene TRBV4-3 combines with J gene TRBJ1-5; no definite D call. Germline loops: CDR1 LGHNA, CDR2 YSLEER. This CDR3 has 13 amino acids. V was clipped by 4 bases and J by 5 bases, with 9 bases between them.

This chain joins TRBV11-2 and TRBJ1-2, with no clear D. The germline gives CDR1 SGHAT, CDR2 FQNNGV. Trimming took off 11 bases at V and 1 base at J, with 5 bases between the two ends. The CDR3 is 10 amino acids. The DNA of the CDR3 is TGTGCCCCCAATAACTATGGCTACACCTTC. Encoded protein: CAPNNYGYTF.

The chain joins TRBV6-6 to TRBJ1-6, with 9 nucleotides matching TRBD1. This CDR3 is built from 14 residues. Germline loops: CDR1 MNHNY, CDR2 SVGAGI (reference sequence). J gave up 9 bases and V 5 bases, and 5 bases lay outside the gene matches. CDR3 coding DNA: TGTGCCAGCAGTGGACAGGGGCTGAGTTCACCCCTCCACTTT. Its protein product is CASSGQGLSSPLHF.

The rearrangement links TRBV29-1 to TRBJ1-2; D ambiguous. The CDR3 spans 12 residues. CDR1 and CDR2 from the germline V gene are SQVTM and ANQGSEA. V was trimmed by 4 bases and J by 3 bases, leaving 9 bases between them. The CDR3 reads CSVVAPDYGYTF. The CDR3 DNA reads TGCAGCGTTGTTGCTCCGGACTATGGCTACACCTTC.

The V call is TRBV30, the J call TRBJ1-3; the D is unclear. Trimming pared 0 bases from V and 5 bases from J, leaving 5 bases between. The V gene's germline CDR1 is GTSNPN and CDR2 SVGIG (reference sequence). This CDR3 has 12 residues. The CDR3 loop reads CAWSVRRNTIYF. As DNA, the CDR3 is TGTGCCTGGAGTGTCAGGCGAAACACCATATATTTT.